This T cell receptor (beta chain) was obtained from a study of beta chain features in type 1 diabetes. Every isolated RNA sample was fully reverse transcribed, so sequencing captured expressed TCRB transcripts. Some clones are missing from TCRdb's copy, which holds only in-frame ones; the method was immunoSEQ multiplex PCR. The sample has under 400,000 clones; over 10% are singletons. From germline, CDR1 is SGDLS and CDR2 YYNGEE. The CDR3 loop spans 13 amino acids. Trimming shortened V by 4 bases and J by 6 bases, and 13 bases separated the two germline ends. Study findings and constraints: More deletions and fewer insertions at VDJ junctions were found in patients with type 1 diabetes. In all four CD4+ subsets, TCRB CDR3 length was significantly, moderately reduced in type 1 diabetes. Highly expressing activated T cells could be over-counted with a cDNA template.

Of note for this clone: Its specificity is unknown.

The source is a woman aged 18-29 years with type 1 diabetes. Sequenced: naive CD4+ T cells from blood. The chain couples TRBV9 to TRBJ1-1; D possibly corresponds to TRBD1 (6 bases). CDR3 in amino acids: CASSRAGAAEAFF. CDR3 DNA sequence: TGTGCCAGCAGCCGGGCAGGGGCGGCTGAAGCTTTCTTT. The variable domain in full, with the rest retrieved from reference TRBV9 and TRBJ1-1, is DSGVTQTPKHLITATGQRVTLRCSPRSGDLSVYWYQQSLDQGLQFLIQYYNGEERAKGNILERFSAQQFPDLHSELNLSSLELGDSALYFCASSRAGAAEAFFGQGTRLTVV.